This T cell receptor beta chain was recovered during a study of blood T cell repertoires in COVID-19. Background on the study: Sites across the United States, Italy and Spain contributed samples from acute and convalescent COVID-19.

The CDR3 length is 14 residues. V was pared by 3 bases and J by 0 bases, with 8 bases between. CDR1 and CDR2 (germline): MDHEN, SYDVKM. Repertoires were generated with immunoSEQ multiplex PCR, while TCRdb's copy carries only in-frame clones and drops some. The table records 60,000 to 95,000 clones, more than 75% of them present only once. The sample consisted of peripheral blood. The sequence derives from a woman older than 75 with active or convalescent COVID-19. This chain uses TRBV28 with TRBJ1-1; a possible D gene is TRBD1 (6 bases). DNA for the CDR3: TGTGCCAGCAGTTTTAGGGACATGAACACTGAAGCTTTCTTT. Amino acid sequence: CASSFRDMNTEAFF.